The next 27 T cell receptor beta chains were all read from a single sample in a study of siplizumab effects on memory and regulatory T cells. Measured with immunoSEQ multiplex PCR; TCRdb has only the in-frame clones, and not every one. The data show around 58,000 clones, with around four fifths seen just once and 3% to 4% held by the top ten. The sample taken for sequencing was memory CD4+ T cells sorted from blood. The receptors derive from a human donor in good health.

CDR3: CASSPPRTRVRNEQFF. CDR3 in DNA: TGCGCCAGCAGCCCGCCGAGAACTAGGGTAAGGAATGAGCAGTTCTTC. V gene TRBV4-1 combines with J gene TRBJ2-1, with a weak D call TRBD2 (5 bases). This CDR3 spans 16 amino acids. Trimming pared 4 bases from V and 7 bases from J, leaving 20 bases between. The germline gives CDR1 MGHRA, CDR2 YSYEKL.

This chain uses TRBV28 with TRBJ1-1; D remains unclear. The germline V gene has CDR1 MDHEN and CDR2 SYDVKM. This CDR3 is built from 13 residues. Between the trimmed V and J ends, which lost 3 bases and 6 bases, there was a span of 11 bases. CDR3 in amino acids: CASSLEGVAEAFF. CDR3 DNA sequence: TGTGCCAGCAGTTTGGAGGGCGTTGCTGAAGCTTTCTTT.

The chain couples TRBV5-5 to TRBJ1-4; TRBD1 aligns across 7 bases. In germline, CDR1 is SGHKS, CDR2 YYEKEE (reference sequence). The junction had 12 bases not matched to a gene; V was cut back by 5 bases and J by 8 bases. The CDR3 consists of 15 residues. Here the CDR3 reads CASRSGTDSWEKLFF. The CDR3 bases are TGTGCCAGCAGATCCGGGACAGACTCTTGGGAAAAACTGTTTTTT.

The chain links TRBV6-5 to TRBJ1-2; 9 bases are a match to TRBD1. The germline gives CDR1 MNHEY, CDR2 SVGAGI. CDR3 size: 16 residues. V dropped 2 bases and J dropped 8; count of bases not matched to a gene: 12. CDR3 in amino acids: CASSYANRGRIGGYTF. The CDR3 DNA reads TGTGCCAGCAGTTACGCTAACAGGGGGCGCATTGGCGGCTACACCTTC.

The chain combines TRBV19 with TRBJ1-2; weak D call: TRBD1 (5 bases). Trimming pared 4 bases from V and 6 bases from J, leaving 9 bases between. The CDR3 consists of 12 residues. Germline V gene data show CDR1 as LNHDA and CDR2 as SQIVND (reference sequence). CDR3 loop: CASSTGDDGYTF. For the CDR3, the DNA is TGTGCCAGTAGTACCGGGGACGATGGCTACACCTTC.

The chain couples TRBV18 to TRBJ1-5; 9 bases map to TRBD1. V shed 2 bases, J shed 4 bases, and the junction held 3 bases outside the gene matches. CDR1 is KGHSH and CDR2 is LQKENI in the germline V gene. CDR3 length equals 15 residues. As DNA, the CDR3 is TGTGCCAGCTCACCAGGGACAGGGCGAAATCAGCCCCAGCATTTT. This encodes CASSPGTGRNQPQHF.

In its sample, this clone was seen once. The rearrangement joins TRBV5-4 to TRBJ1-4; D gene unclear. Trimming removed 4 bases from V and 10 bases from J, with 17 bases in between. This CDR3 has 14 residues. Germline CDR1 SGHNT, CDR2 YYREEE (reference sequence). The CDR3 loop reads CASSDDGRKGKLFF. The CDR3 nucleotides read TGTGCCAGCAGCGATGACGGGAGGAAGGGAAAACTGTTTTTT. Full variable domain (missing parts from reference TRBV5-4 and TRBJ1-4): ETGVTQSPTHLIKTRGQQVTLRCSSQSGHNTVSWYQQALGQGPQFIFQYYREEENGRGNFPPRFSGLQFPNYSSELNVNALELDDSALYLCASSDDGRKGKLFFGSGTQLSVL.

The chain is built from TRBV15 and TRBJ2-2; possibly TRBD2 for D (6 bases). Germline CDR1 reads LNHNV; CDR2 reads YYDKDF (reference sequence). CDR3 length equals 15 residues. Between the trimmed V and J ends, which lost 3 bases and 4 bases, there was a span of 12 bases. Written as DNA, the CDR3 is TGTGCCACCAGCAGGGGGACTCGCTCCACCGGGGAGCTGTTTTTT. Protein: CATSRGTRSTGELFF.

The chain couples TRBV6-5 to TRBJ1-1; TRBD1 is a possible D gene (6 bases). Trimming took off 5 bases at V and 4 bases at J, with 11 bases between the two ends. This CDR3 comprises 13 residues. The germline V gene has CDR1 MNHEY and CDR2 SVGAGI. CDR3 sequence reads: CASSRGTSTEAFF. The DNA of the CDR3 is TGTGCCAGCAGTCGAGGGACATCCACTGAAGCTTTCTTT.

This clone was observed a single time. A read error may be the cause here, since a much bigger clone is one base away. This sample includes further DNA sequences coding for the same CDR3. This rearrangement joins TRBV9 to TRBJ1-1; D unclear. Germline-derived CDR1 and CDR2 are SGDLS and YYNGEE. Trimming took 5 bases from V and 0 from J, leaving 11 bases between them. CDR3 length: 14 residues. The CDR3 spells CASSVRSVNTEAFF. Here the CDR3 DNA reads TGTGCCAGCAGTGTAAGATCAGTGAACACTGAAGCTTTCTTT.

The rearrangement joins TRBV30 to TRBJ2-7; D remains ambiguous. The CDR3 is 11 amino acids. V lost 0 bases to trimming and J lost 4 bases, with 4 bases between them. Per germline, CDR1 GTSNPN and CDR2 SVGIG (reference sequence). In DNA, the CDR3 is TGTGCCTGGAGTGTACGTTACGAGCAGTACTTC. It translates to CAWSVRYEQYF. Full variable domain (remainder filled in from reference TRBV30 and TRBJ2-7): SQTIHQWPATLVQPVGSPLSLECTVEGTSNPNLYWYRQAAGRGLQLLFYSVGIGQISSEVPQNLSASRPQDRQFILSSKKLLLSDSGFYLCAWSVRYEQYFGPGTRLTVT.

V is TRBV9 and J is TRBJ1-3, with TRBD1 matching over 8 bases. Germline values: CDR1 SGDLS, CDR2 YYNGEE. With 6 bases clipped from V and 0 bases from J, the junction kept 8 bases outside the gene matches. CDR3 length equals 16 residues. In DNA form, the CDR3 reads TGTGCCAGCATGAAGGGCCAGGGGGCCTCTGGAAACACCATATATTTT. Translation gives CASMKGQGASGNTIYF.

The CDR3 spells CASSPRGQGADGYTF. CDR3 bases: TGTGCCAGCTCACCACGGGGACAGGGGGCCGATGGCTACACCTTC. This rearrangement joins TRBV18 to TRBJ1-2; TRBD1 agrees at 12 bases. V gave up 1 base and J gave up 6 bases; unmatched junction bases: 3. There are 15 residues in the CDR3. Germline V gene sequence: CDR1 KGHSH, CDR2 LQKENI. Complete variable domain (other parts from reference TRBV18 and TRBJ1-2): NAGVMQNPRHLVRRRGQEARLRCSPMKGHSHVYWYRQLPEEGLKFMVYLQKENIIDESGMPKERFSAEFPKEGPSILRIQQVVRGDSAAYFCASSPRGQGADGYTFGSGTRLTVV.

V gene TRBV7-9 combines with J gene TRBJ2-1; 10 nucleotides line up with TRBD1. Per the germline V gene, CDR1 is SEHNR and CDR2 is FQNEAQ (reference sequence). The CDR3 totals 15 residues. J gave up 2 bases and V 5 bases, and 3 bases lay outside the gene matches. The CDR3 here is CASSVDRGPYNEQFF. The CDR3 DNA follows: TGTGCCAGCAGCGTAGACAGGGGGCCCTACAATGAGCAGTTCTTC.

The gene calls are TRBV19 and TRBJ2-1, with TRBD2 as a possible D gene (6 bases). CDR3 length equals 15 residues. Trimming removed 5 bases from V and 0 bases from J, with 11 bases in between. The V gene's germline CDR1 is LNHDA and CDR2 SQIVND (reference sequence). DNA of the CDR3: TGTGCCAGTAGTGCTCGGGACTCCTCCTACAATGAGCAGTTCTTC. This encodes CASSARDSSYNEQFF.

This chain uses TRBV18 with TRBJ2-1, with TRBD2 identical over 12 bases. Per the germline V gene, CDR1 is KGHSH and CDR2 is LQKENI. Germline trimming cut 5 bases from V and 5 bases from J; bases unmatched to any gene: 13. The CDR3 is 18 amino acids. The CDR3 DNA is TGTGCCAGCTCAGGCCTACTAGCGGGGGGCGACCCGAACAATGAGCAGTTCTTC. Translating it yields CASSGLLAGGDPNNEQFF. Full variable domain (outside the CDR3, taken from reference TRBV18 and TRBJ2-1): NAGVMQNPRHLVRRRGQEARLRCSPMKGHSHVYWYRQLPEEGLKFMVYLQKENIIDESGMPKERFSAEFPKEGPSILRIQQVVRGDSAAYFCASSGLLAGGDPNNEQFFGPGTRLTVL.

This clone was seen a single time. The rearrangement uses TRBV14 and TRBJ2-1; D is ambiguous. The V end was cut by 2 bases, the J end by 3 bases, with 2 bases between. Germline lookup yields CDR1 SGHDN and CDR2 FVKESK. The CDR3 is made up of 12 amino acids. DNA for the CDR3: TGTGCCAGCAGCCAATTCTACAATGAGCAGTTCTTC. Its protein product is CASSQFYNEQFF.

The rearrangement uses TRBV27 and TRBJ1-4; D remains unclear. Germline V gene data show CDR1 as MNHEY and CDR2 as SMNVEV (reference sequence). The CDR3 runs 15 residues. The germline V and J ends were trimmed by 2 bases and 0 bases, with 7 bases remaining between them. Here the CDR3 reads CASSLLQATNEKLFF. The CDR3 nucleotides are TGTGCCAGCAGTTTACTCCAGGCAACTAATGAAAAACTGTTTTTT. Together with reference TRBV27 and TRBJ1-4, the CDR3 gives the full variable domain: EAQVTQNPRYLITVTGKKLTVTCSQNMNHEYMSWYRQDPGLGLRQIYYSMNVEVTDKGDVPEGYKVSRKEKRNFPLILESPSPNQTSLYFCASSLLQATNEKLFFGSGTQLSVL.

This chain joins TRBV25-1 and TRBJ1-1; the match to TRBD1 covers 8 bases. The CDR3 contains 14 residues. The V gene's germline CDR1 is MGHDK and CDR2 SYGVNS. The trim removed 3 bases at V and 5 bases at J, leaving 5 bases unmatched. The CDR3 here is CASSDRTGRTEAFF. The DNA of the CDR3 is TGTGCCAGCAGTGATCGGACAGGGCGGACTGAAGCTTTCTTT.

The chain has TRBV4-1 and TRBJ1-2; unclear D gene. V was pared by 3 bases and J by 0 bases, with 8 bases between. The CDR3 has 14 residues. The germline CDR1 and CDR2 sequences are MGHRA and YSYEKL. The CDR3 DNA is TGCGCCAGCAGCCATGGAGGGACTAACTATGGCTACACCTTC. This translates into CASSHGGTNYGYTF.

The V gene is TRBV5-1, the J gene TRBJ2-1, with 8 bases that match TRBD1. Germline-derived CDR1 and CDR2 are SGHRS and YFSETQ. The CDR3 has 16 residues. V dropped 4 bases and J dropped 5; count of bases not matched to a gene: 11. The CDR3 reads CASSITTGGGNNEQFF. In DNA, the CDR3 is TGCGCCAGCAGCATAACCACAGGGGGAGGCAACAATGAGCAGTTCTTC.

The rearrangement uses TRBV19 and TRBJ2-1, with 9 nucleotides matching TRBD2. Germline V gene data show CDR1 as LNHDA and CDR2 as SQIVND (reference sequence). The CDR3 is 16 amino acids. V lost 6 bases to trimming and J lost 6 bases; unmatched junction nucleotides: 12. The CDR3 protein is CASSTPRGGGSNEQFF. The CDR3 coding sequence is TGTGCCAGTAGCACCCCACGCGGGGGGGGGAGCAATGAGCAGTTCTTC.

This sequence joins TRBV7-8 and TRBJ1-1; D call uncertain. There are 13 residues in the CDR3. V was cut by 5 bases and J by 1 base, with 8 bases left in between. Germline assignment: CDR1 SGHVS and CDR2 FQNEAQ. CDR3 sequence reads: CASSADSNTEAFF. The CDR3 DNA is TGTGCCAGCAGCGCTGACTCGAACACTGAAGCTTTCTTT. The full variable domain, with the rest looked up from reference TRBV7-8 and TRBJ1-1, is GAGVSQSPRYKVAKRGQDVALRCDPISGHVSLFWYQQALGQGPEFLTYFQNEAQLDKSGLPSDRFFAERPEGSVSTLKIQRTQQEDSAVYLCASSADSNTEAFFGQGTRLTVV.

J is TRBJ1-1 and V is TRBV18; 7 bases agree with TRBD1. V gave up 1 base and J gave up 4 bases; unmatched junction bases: 12. This CDR3 is 17 amino acids long. Germline loops: CDR1 KGHSH, CDR2 LQKENI. The CDR3 reads CASSPQTGVSRFTEAFF. The CDR3 DNA sequence: TGTGCCAGCTCACCACAAACAGGGGTTAGTCGTTTCACTGAAGCTTTCTTT.

The chain is built from TRBV10-2 and TRBJ2-1; weak D call: TRBD1 (6 bases). The CDR3 length is 13 residues. CDR1 and CDR2 from the germline V gene are WSHSY and SAAADI. V shed 10 bases and J shed 8 bases, with 18 bases lying between them. CDR3 coding DNA: TGCGCCATCCGTATTTTACAGGGAGATGAGCAGTTCTTC. Its translation: CAIRILQGDEQFF.

This chain links TRBV7-9 with TRBJ1-6; 7 positions agree with TRBD1. Trimming at V came to 5 bases and at J to 11 bases, leaving 6 bases not matched to a gene. CDR1 is SEHNR, CDR2 FQNEAQ, per germline (reference sequence). This CDR3 region has 13 residues. Here the CDR3 reads CASSPNRGPPLHF. The CDR3 bases are TGTGCCAGCAGCCCGAACAGGGGCCCACCCCTCCACTTT.

V gene TRBV7-8 combines with J gene TRBJ1-5, with TRBD1 identical over 7 bases. The CDR3 covers 15 residues. Losses at the gene ends were 2 bases for V and 2 bases for J; bases not matched to a gene: 3. Germline V gives CDR1 SGHVS, CDR2 FQNEAQ. CDR3 residues: CASSLFGTGNQPQHF. CDR3 nucleotides: TGTGCCAGCAGCTTATTCGGGACAGGCAATCAGCCCCAGCATTTT.